Listed below are T cell receptor beta chains from one sample, sequenced in a study of shared clonotypes between healthy human individuals. The assay was immunoSEQ multiplex PCR, and TCRdb's table has in-frame clones only and misses some. The sample consists of about 2.4 million clones, approximately 94% of them appearing once. The sequencing input was naive CD4+ T cells from PBMCs. The source is a man younger than 35 in good health. Some clones in this sample may be carry-over from other donors' samples. The conserved cysteine and the conserved F or W are not part of the CDR3 here. Each record gives: V gene, CDR3 protein.

v_gene: TRBV9
CDR3aa: ASSVAMGTYEQY

v_gene: TRBV27
CDR3aa: ASRKSADPNLPNTGELF

v_gene: TRBV28
CDR3aa: ASTPFRVGELF

v_gene: TRBV2
CDR3aa: ASRGGTLNTEAF

v_gene: TRBV11-1
CDR3aa: ASSRERESSYNEQF

v_gene: TRBV6-5
CDR3aa: ASSYSWDGKETQY

v_gene: TRBV10-2
CDR3aa: ASSEPGRIAYEQY

v_gene: TRBV5-6
CDR3aa: ASSLEWGQETQY

v_gene: TRBV9
CDR3aa: ASSVTGTNSPLH

v_gene: TRBV28
CDR3aa: ASSLVQGANNSPLH